Listed below are T cell receptor beta chains from one sample, sequenced in a study of early T cells in non-severe SARS-CoV-2 infection. TCRdb used MiXCR to reprocess the 5' RACE reads, holding one entry per CDR3 protein. Of 84,000 or so distinct CDR3 sequences detected, about an eighth appear once; the ten largest clones hold around 2.4%. The sequencing input was whole blood. These receptors all come from an adult who was a healthcare worker with PCR-confirmed SARS-CoV-2 infection or an uninfected control (not recorded which). Both conserved end residues are part of each CDR3. D genes are given only for firm matches. Only part of the rows carry a size: once, few, many, or a class if the clone is expanded.

cdr3_aa: CASSLDRWNTEAFF
cdr3_nt: TGTGCCAGCAGCTTAGATAGGTGGAACACTGAAGCTTTCTTT
d_call: NA
clone_size: many
v_call: TRBV11-2
j_call: TRBJ1-1

cdr3_aa: CASSLEAGSEAFF
cdr3_nt: TGCGCCAGCAGCTTGGAGGCGGGATCGGAAGCTTTCTTT
d_call: NA
clone_size: many
v_call: TRBV5-1
j_call: TRBJ1-1

cdr3_aa: CASSLEGRDTEAFF
cdr3_nt: TGTGCCAGCAGCTTAGAGGGACGGGACACTGAAGCTTTCTTT
d_call: NA
clone_size: NA
v_call: TRBV7-9
j_call: TRBJ1-1

cdr3_aa: CASSYPTSGSSQFF
cdr3_nt: TGCGCCAGCTCTTACCCGACTAGCGGGAGCTCGCAGTTCTTC
d_call: TRBD2
clone_size: many
v_call: TRBV5-1
j_call: TRBJ2-1

cdr3_aa: CASSRQGDSYEQYF
cdr3_nt: TGCGCCAGCAGCAGACAGGGTGATTCCTACGAGCAGTACTTC
d_call: TRBD1
clone_size: NA
v_call: TRBV5-1
j_call: TRBJ2-7

cdr3_aa: CASSLYFRDRANTNEKLFF
cdr3_nt: TGTGCCAGCAGTTTATATTTCCGGGACAGGGCTAACACTAATGAAAAACTGTTTTTT
d_call: TRBD1
clone_size: many
v_call: TRBV12-3/TRBV12-4
j_call: TRBJ1-4

cdr3_aa: CSVPLGTEAFF
cdr3_nt: TGCAGCGTCCCCCTGGGGACTGAAGCTTTCTTT
d_call: NA
clone_size: many
v_call: TRBV29-1
j_call: TRBJ1-1

cdr3_aa: CASGSPGSSYEQYF
cdr3_nt: TGTGCTAGTGGTTCCCCGGGGAGTTCCTACGAGCAGTACTTC
d_call: NA
clone_size: NA
v_call: TRBV12-5
j_call: TRBJ2-7

cdr3_aa: CASSEDTAGPQHF
cdr3_nt: TGCGCCAGCAGCGAAGACACCGCCGGGCCCCAGCATTTT
d_call: NA
clone_size: NA
v_call: TRBV4-1
j_call: TRBJ1-5

cdr3_aa: CASSLVVGQGGHEQYF
cdr3_nt: TGTGCCAGCAGTTTAGTTGTCGGGCAGGGTGGTCACGAGCAGTACTTC
d_call: NA
clone_size: many
v_call: TRBV12-3/TRBV12-4
j_call: TRBJ2-7

cdr3_aa: CATNRGQGAIGELFF
cdr3_nt: TGTGCCACCAACCGGGGACAGGGGGCGATCGGGGAGCTGTTTTTT
d_call: TRBD1
clone_size: few
v_call: TRBV12-3/TRBV12-4
j_call: TRBJ2-2

cdr3_aa: CASGVFRGRSEETQYF
cdr3_nt: TGTGCTAGTGGTGTTTTCAGGGGGAGGTCAGAAGAGACCCAGTACTTC
d_call: NA
clone_size: many
v_call: TRBV12-5
j_call: TRBJ2-5

cdr3_aa: CASSLEGSIGTDTQYF
cdr3_nt: TGCGCCAGCAGCTTGGAAGGCTCCATAGGCACAGATACGCAGTATTTT
d_call: NA
clone_size: many
v_call: TRBV5-1
j_call: TRBJ2-3

cdr3_aa: CASSLVDIGETEAFF
cdr3_nt: TGCGCCAGCAGCTTGGTTGACATCGGGGAAACTGAAGCTTTCTTT
d_call: NA
clone_size: few
v_call: TRBV5-1
j_call: TRBJ1-1

cdr3_aa: CASSFSDRATNEKLFF
cdr3_nt: TGTGCCAGCAGTTTCTCCGACAGGGCAACTAATGAAAAACTGTTTTTT
d_call: TRBD1
clone_size: many
v_call: TRBV28
j_call: TRBJ1-4

cdr3_aa: CASRLELGGRRSYEQYF
cdr3_nt: TGTGCCAGCAGACTGGAACTCGGGGGCAGGCGGTCCTACGAGCAGTACTTC
d_call: NA
clone_size: many
v_call: TRBV7-8
j_call: TRBJ2-7

cdr3_aa: CASSLGFPTGELFF
cdr3_nt: TGTGCCAGCAGCTTAGGGTTCCCCACCGGGGAGCTGTTTTTT
d_call: NA
clone_size: many
v_call: TRBV7-6
j_call: TRBJ2-2

cdr3_aa: CATSGAVPGNGYTF
cdr3_nt: TGTGCCACCTCCGGGGCTGTTCCGGGGAATGGCTACACCTTC
d_call: NA
clone_size: many
v_call: TRBV2
j_call: TRBJ1-2

cdr3_aa: CASSESGNTIYF
cdr3_nt: TGCGCCAGCAGTGAGTCTGGAAACACCATATATTTT
d_call: NA
clone_size: many
v_call: TRBV10-2
j_call: TRBJ1-3

cdr3_aa: CSADEGQPDTQYF
cdr3_nt: TGCAGCGCCGACGAGGGACAACCAGATACGCAGTATTTT
d_call: NA
clone_size: NA
v_call: TRBV29-1
j_call: TRBJ2-3

cdr3_aa: CSARPGTSGSHFYEQYF
cdr3_nt: TGCAGTGCCCGCCCCGGGACTAGCGGGAGTCACTTCTACGAGCAGTACTTC
d_call: TRBD2
clone_size: few
v_call: TRBV20-1
j_call: TRBJ2-7

cdr3_aa: CASQPPWAVRDRPNEQFF
cdr3_nt: TGTGCCAGCCAACCCCCTTGGGCAGTAAGGGACAGGCCCAATGAGCAGTTCTTC
d_call: TRBD1
clone_size: NA
v_call: TRBV12-3/TRBV12-4
j_call: TRBJ2-1

cdr3_aa: CASSLGQGEYGYTF
cdr3_nt: TGCGCCAGCAGCTTAGGACAGGGCGAGTATGGCTACACCTTC
d_call: TRBD1
clone_size: NA
v_call: TRBV5-1
j_call: TRBJ1-2

cdr3_aa: CSVNTRDGSYEQYF
cdr3_nt: TGCAGCGTTAATACAAGGGACGGATCCTACGAGCAGTACTTC
d_call: NA
clone_size: many
v_call: TRBV29-1
j_call: TRBJ2-7

cdr3_aa: CSAGDSTYEQYF
cdr3_nt: TGCAGCGCCGGGGACTCAACCTACGAGCAGTACTTC
d_call: NA
clone_size: medium-sized
v_call: TRBV29-1
j_call: TRBJ2-7

cdr3_aa: CASSLARALKETQYF
cdr3_nt: TGTGCCAGCAGTTTAGCGAGGGCTCTAAAAGAGACCCAGTACTTC
d_call: NA
clone_size: NA
v_call: TRBV12-3/TRBV12-4
j_call: TRBJ2-5

cdr3_aa: CASSDRVEISVQPQHF
cdr3_nt: TGTGCCAGCAGTGATCGGGTGGAAATTAGTGTACAGCCCCAGCATTTT
d_call: NA
clone_size: few
v_call: TRBV6-4
j_call: TRBJ1-5

cdr3_aa: CASNPLAGALAETQYF
cdr3_nt: TGTGCCAGCAACCCACTAGCGGGGGCCTTGGCGGAGACCCAGTACTTC
d_call: TRBD2
clone_size: NA
v_call: TRBV6-5
j_call: TRBJ2-5

cdr3_aa: CSARSLADSYEQYF
cdr3_nt: TGCAGTGCTAGGTCCCTAGCGGATTCCTACGAGCAGTACTTC
d_call: TRBD2
clone_size: many
v_call: TRBV20-1
j_call: TRBJ2-7

cdr3_aa: CASSPPGTVEAFF
cdr3_nt: TGTGCCAGCAGCCCTCCAGGGACAGTGGAAGCTTTCTTT
d_call: TRBD1
clone_size: many
v_call: TRBV13
j_call: TRBJ1-1

cdr3_aa: CASSQDRAGGAYEQYF
cdr3_nt: TGCGCCAGCAGCCAAGATCGGGCAGGGGGGGCCTACGAGCAGTACTTC
d_call: NA
clone_size: NA
v_call: TRBV4-1
j_call: TRBJ2-7

cdr3_aa: CASSLGPTGGGTEAFF
cdr3_nt: TGTGCCAGCAGCTTAGGTCCCACAGGGGGCGGAACTGAAGCTTTCTTT
d_call: TRBD1
clone_size: few
v_call: TRBV7-3
j_call: TRBJ1-1

cdr3_aa: CSAAQANTGELFF
cdr3_nt: TGCAGTGCTGCACAAGCGAACACCGGGGAGCTGTTTTTT
d_call: NA
clone_size: many
v_call: TRBV20-1
j_call: TRBJ2-2

cdr3_aa: CASKPSGAHYEQYF
cdr3_nt: TGTGCCAGCAAACCTAGCGGGGCCCACTACGAGCAGTACTTC
d_call: TRBD2
clone_size: many
v_call: TRBV5-4
j_call: TRBJ2-7

cdr3_aa: CASSPANSYNEQFF
cdr3_nt: TGTGCCAGCAGCCCGGCGAATTCCTACAATGAGCAGTTCTTC
d_call: NA
clone_size: NA
v_call: TRBV7-9
j_call: TRBJ2-1

cdr3_aa: CASSFGQLLSYEQYF
cdr3_nt: TGTGCCAGCAGCTTCGGACAGCTCCTCTCCTACGAGCAGTACTTC
d_call: NA
clone_size: NA
v_call: TRBV7-9
j_call: TRBJ2-7

cdr3_aa: CASSLGKEDWAGANVLTF
cdr3_nt: TGTGCCAGCAGCTTAGGAAAAGAGGATTGGGCTGGGGCCAACGTCCTGACTTTC
d_call: NA
clone_size: few
v_call: TRBV7-2
j_call: TRBJ2-6

cdr3_aa: CASSFGQAGNNEQFF
cdr3_nt: TGTGCCAGCAGCTTCGGTCAAGCGGGAAACAATGAGCAGTTCTTC
d_call: TRBD2
clone_size: NA
v_call: TRBV11-1
j_call: TRBJ2-1

cdr3_aa: CASSREGNRGDTEAFF
cdr3_nt: TGTGCCAGCAGCAGAGAGGGGAACAGGGGGGACACTGAAGCTTTCTTT
d_call: TRBD1
clone_size: few
v_call: TRBV9
j_call: TRBJ1-1

cdr3_aa: CASSLAHRTPNTEAFF
cdr3_nt: TGCGCCAGCAGCTTGGCTCATAGGACACCGAACACTGAAGCTTTCTTT
d_call: NA
clone_size: many
v_call: TRBV5-1
j_call: TRBJ1-1

cdr3_aa: CASSERGNPYNEQFF
cdr3_nt: TGTGCCAGCAGCGAGAGGGGTAACCCCTACAATGAGCAGTTCTTC
d_call: NA
clone_size: many
v_call: TRBV9
j_call: TRBJ2-1

cdr3_aa: CSVPGWGAYGYTF
cdr3_nt: TGCAGCGTCCCCGGTTGGGGGGCGTATGGCTACACCTTC
d_call: NA
clone_size: many
v_call: TRBV29-1
j_call: TRBJ1-2